This T cell receptor (beta chain) was observed in a study of CD8+CD57+ T cells in acquired aplastic anemia. About the study: Sorted CD4+ and CD8+ cells yielded roughly 3.2 ug of DNA on average.

Sequenced patients had shown CD8+CD57+ cell expansion by flow cytometry. This clonotype has a count of ten or more. What it binds is not known. The CDR3 has 15 residues. CDR1 and CDR2 from the germline V gene are MNHEY and SVGEGT. Germline trimming cut 6 bases from V and 5 bases from J; bases unmatched to any gene: 12. Genomic DNA provided the template from which TCR beta VDJ and CDR3 profiles were obtained. TCRdb re-derived calls from the reads in MiXCR, one entry per CDR3 protein. The data hold approximately 220,000 distinct CDR3 sequences, with around 46% observed a single time. Study conclusions and caveats: No significant difference in CD8+ Simpson's diversity was found between patients and controls. Fewer than 35 CD8+ CDR3 sequences occurred in both the patients and the controls.

This chain joins TRBV6-2 or TRBV6-3 and TRBJ1-2; 7 bases map to TRBD1. The sequence was obtained from a human donor with aplastic anemia. Sequencing was performed on sorted CD4+, CD8+, or CD8+CD57+ T cells (not recorded which) from PBMCs. The CDR3 sequence is CASRAKGQPLYGYTF. Here the CDR3 DNA reads TGTGCCAGCAGGGCCAAGGGACAGCCCCTTTATGGCTACACCTTC.